This T cell receptor beta chain was found in a study of blood T cell repertoires in COVID-19. Germline-derived CDR1 and CDR2 are PRHDT and FYEKMQ (reference sequence). The CDR3 length is 17 residues. Trimming at V came to 3 bases and at J to 3 bases, leaving 7 bases not matched to a gene. Data came from immunoSEQ multiplex PCR; TCRdb stores just in-frame clones and leaves some out. The data show about 170,000 clones, with around four fifths seen just once and around 3.6% held by the top ten. This rearrangement joins TRBV13 to TRBJ2-2, with 10 positions matching TRBD2. The source is a woman between 50 and 59 years old in a cohort exposed to, infected with or recovered from COVID-19 (not recorded which). Input material: PBMCs or T cells enriched from blood (not recorded which). CDR3 sequence (DNA): TGTGCCAGCAGCTTGGGTGGTCTAGCGGGAGACACCGGGGAGCTGTTTTTT. Its protein is CASSLGGLAGDTGELFF.